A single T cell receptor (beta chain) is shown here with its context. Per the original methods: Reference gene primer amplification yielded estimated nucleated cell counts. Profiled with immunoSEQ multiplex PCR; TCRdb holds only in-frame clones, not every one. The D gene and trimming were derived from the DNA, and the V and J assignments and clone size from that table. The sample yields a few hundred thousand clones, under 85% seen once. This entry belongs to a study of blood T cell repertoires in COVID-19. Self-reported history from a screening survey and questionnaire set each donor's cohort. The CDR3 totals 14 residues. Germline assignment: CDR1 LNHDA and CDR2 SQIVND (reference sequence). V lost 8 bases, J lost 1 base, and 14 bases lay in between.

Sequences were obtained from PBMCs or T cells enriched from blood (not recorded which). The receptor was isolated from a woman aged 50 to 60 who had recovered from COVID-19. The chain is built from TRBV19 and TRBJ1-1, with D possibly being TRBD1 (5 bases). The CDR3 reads CASFPDTANTEAFF. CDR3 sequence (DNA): TGTGCCAGTTTCCCGGACACCGCGAACACTGAAGCTTTCTTT.